This is a list of T cell receptor beta chains from one sample in a study of CD8 T cells in ankylosing spondylitis. TCRdb re-called the 5' RACE reads through MiXCR, storing one row per CDR3 protein. The table includes fewer than 80,000 distinct CDR3 sequences, roughly 5.3% detected once. Specimen: blood, either unsorted or a sorted T cell fraction (not recorded which). The receptors were sampled from a male donor with ankylosing spondylitis or in good health (not recorded which). Each CDR3 is given with its conserved first and last residue. D genes are given only for firm matches.

>TRBV20-1|-
CSAAQGNYGYTF
>TRBV20-1|TRBD2
CSALGLAGGSDTQYF
>TRBV9|-
CASSPRGQVDNSPLHF
>TRBV20-1|TRBD2
CSAPGLAGNEQFF
>TRBV6-1|-
CASSLKADTQYF
>TRBV20-1|-
CSARAYQETQYF
>TRBV5-1|TRBD2
CASRLHTGLAGDNEQFF
>TRBV29-1|-
CSVNTDTDTQYF
>TRBV10-3|TRBD2
CAISVVAGGNTDTQYF
>TRBV9|-
CASSVDPGEETQYF
>TRBV20-1|-
CSARESLAISYEQYF
>TRBV20-1|TRBD2
CSARDFGGAGDTQYF
>TRBV19|TRBD1
CASSIGGKTGGTDTQYF
>TRBV27|-
CASSLSWGAPGELFF
>TRBV12-3/TRBV12-4|-
CASSSGEKRQYF
>TRBV11-2|-
CASSFTGGVYQETQYF
>TRBV10-3|-
CAISAGGGGTHYGYTF
>TRBV6-1|TRBD1
CASSPGGYSYEQYF
>TRBV25-1|-
CASSEAAATTDRIISNYGYTF
>TRBV18|-
CASSFRAQDGYTF
>TRBV10-3|-
CAISENRDTYGYTF
>TRBV20-1|TRBD1
CCARAPPLTGENEKLFF
>TRBV6-2/TRBV6-3|-
CASSYNGDPSTDTQYF
>TRBV12-3/TRBV12-4|-
CASSPPDFYEQYF
>TRBV5-1|-
CASSPGGGSQPQHF
>TRBV27|TRBD1
CASSLIQGAFNEQFF
>TRBV5-1|TRBD1
CASSTTGGTGANVLTF
>TRBV20-1|-
CSARDLRGGSNSPLHF
>TRBV4-2|-
CASSQGTVYNEQFF
>TRBV20-1|-
CSARDRKAEQGYTF
>TRBV7-8|TRBD1
CASSLGTVGTDTQYF
>TRBV4-3|-
CASSPVLVADETGELFF
>TRBV2|-
CASSERGEQYF
>TRBV5-4|TRBD1
CASSLDQAGGTEAFF
>TRBV5-1|TRBD1
CASSKGQKSYNEQFF
>TRBV11-3|TRBD2
CASSSGLAGTADTQYF
>TRBV3-1|TRBD1
CASSQGTGGMGPQHF
>TRBV14|-
CASSQGPSSYEQYF
>TRBV5-1|-
CAISFPQVDTQYF
>TRBV5-1|-
CASSFYGDGYTF
>TRBV4-1|-
CASSPQPLTGFEDGELFF
>TRBV7-8|TRBD2
CASSLVAGRGETQYF
>TRBV7-2|-
CTSSLGATYTEQFF
>TRBV9|TRBD2
CASSGLAGGRTDTQYF
>TRBV9|-
CASSVALTSPNTGELFF
>TRBV3-1|-
CASSQGKKTYEQYF
>TRBV20-1|-
CSARDSETARGTQYF
>TRBV4-1|-
CASSREGGYNEQFF
>TRBV27|-
CASSSLGQAQETQYF
>TRBV20-1|-
CSARSPGATGELFF